Included here is one TCR beta chain sequence, with context. Which antigen it targets is not known. The sample holds no much larger clone one base away, and base qualities are not on file. The data are from a study of blood T cell repertoires in COVID-19 (TCRdb year 2020). With regard to the full study: Samples from collaborators originated in the United States, Italy and Spain and spanned both the acute and convalescent phases of COVID-19. The prospective study material was composed of cDNA or gDNA derived from T cells, B-cell-depleted T cells, or PBMCs. Sample metadata almost always included a de-identified subject ID, COVID-19 status, age in years and sex. HLA class I and class II types, where available, came from metadata supplied by the sample provider rather than from assay-based typing. The samples were drawn from the first 160 participants of the ongoing ImmuneRACE study and from 1,254 subjects provided by 6 global collaborators. The repertoires were released in a freely available public database meant as a resource for research on the immune response to SARS-CoV-2. The dataset comprised deeply sampled blood TCRbeta repertoires from subjects exposed to, actively infected with, or recovered from COVID-19. What the study reported, not specific to this receptor: Clinical and demographic metadata were provided uncurated, with the amount varying by source and participant.

TCRbeta CDR3 regions were amplified from genomic DNA using the immunoSEQ Assay, a bias-controlled multiplex PCR. The authors' analysis ran thus. Within the assay, amplification of reference gene primers was used to estimate how many nucleated cells each sample contained. Sequence reads were collapsed and filtered to measure the absolute abundance of every unique TCRbeta CDR3 rearrangement. For each sample, productive Simpson clonality was calculated as the square root of Simpson's diversity index across productive rearrangements. TCRdb re-hosts the immuneACCESS table, in-frame sequences only. Its copies lack some clones; in the studies checked, an unresolved V gene accounts for under half of them, and the cause for the rest is not known. V and J calls and clone size are given by that table; D and trimming were obtained from the DNA. This sample lists hundreds of thousands of clones; around 91% were detected once. Around 1.7% of the sample is in the top ten clones.

The CDR3 numbers 12 residues from cysteine through phenylalanine. Only CDR3 DNA is held: 36 bases, read in frame from base 1. The V end loses 1 base and the J end loses 9 bases, and a stretch of 6 bases separates them. CDR1 KGHDR and CDR2 SFDVKD were looked up in the germline V gene. Participants in the prospective study were enrolled through a virtual design, were aged roughly 18 to 95 years, and lived in some 24 United States geographic areas. In the prospective study, cohorts were assigned on the basis of participant-reported clinical history obtained from a screening survey and a study questionnaire. Each participant in the prospective study had whole blood, serum and a nasopharyngeal or oropharyngeal swab collected by mobile phlebotomists. Additional blood draws and questionnaires over an approximately two-month period could optionally be provided by prospective study participants. Before DNA extraction, blood samples from the prospective study were shipped at room temperature or frozen.

The origin of this receptor is a woman aged 18-35 years with acute COVID-19. The receptor chain draws on TRBV24-1 and TRBJ2-1, with a tentative D gene TRBD2 over 6 matching bases. Specimen: PBMCs or T cells enriched from blood (not recorded which). The nucleotides read TGTGCCACCAGTGATTTCGGGGGTGAGCAGTTCTTC. Translated, it gives CATSDFGGEQFF.